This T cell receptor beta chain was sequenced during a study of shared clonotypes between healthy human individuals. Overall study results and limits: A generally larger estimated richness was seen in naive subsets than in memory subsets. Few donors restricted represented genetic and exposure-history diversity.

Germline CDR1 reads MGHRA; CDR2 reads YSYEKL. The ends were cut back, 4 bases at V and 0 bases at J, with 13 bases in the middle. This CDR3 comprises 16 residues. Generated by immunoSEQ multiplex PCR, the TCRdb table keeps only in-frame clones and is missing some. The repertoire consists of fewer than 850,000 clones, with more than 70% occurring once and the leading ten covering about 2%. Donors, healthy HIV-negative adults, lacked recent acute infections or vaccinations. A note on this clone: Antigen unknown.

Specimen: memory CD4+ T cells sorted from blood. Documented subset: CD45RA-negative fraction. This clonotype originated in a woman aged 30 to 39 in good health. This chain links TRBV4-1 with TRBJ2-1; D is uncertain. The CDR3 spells CASSPLIWYSYNEQFF. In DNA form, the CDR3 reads TGCGCCAGCAGCCCCCTTATTTGGTACTCCTACAATGAGCAGTTCTTC.